A single sample is the source of the 25 T cell receptor beta chains below, sequenced in a study of T cells in Graves' hyperthyroidism and ophthalmopathy. RNA transcripts provided the source from which TCR beta CDR3 regions were amplified. During a first-round RT-PCR of the TCR CDR3, the HTBI primer set was used. MiXCR, applied by TCRdb to the multiplex PCR reads, yields one record per CDR3 protein. The repertoire consists of roughly 710,000 distinct CDR3 sequences, with about 35% occurring once and the leading ten covering around a third. Source material: blood. Receptors originate from a woman aged 40 to 50 with Graves' hyperthyroidism.

The chain couples TRBV6-5 to TRBJ1-1; unclear D gene. V shed 4 bases and J shed 3 bases, with 9 bases lying between them. The CDR3 runs 13 residues. CDR1 MNHEY and CDR2 SVGAGI come from the germline V gene. CDR3 sequence (DNA): TGTGCCAGCAGTTCAAGTGGGTACACTGAAGCTTTCTTT. Protein: CASSSSGYTEAFF.

This clonotype was found a few times. V and J are TRBV5-8 and TRBJ1-3; D uncertain. Germline CDR1 SGHTS, CDR2 YDEGEE. The CDR3 has 17 amino acids. The V end was cut by 4 bases, the J end by 0 bases, with 17 bases between. In DNA, the CDR3 is TGTGCCAGCAGCCTTCTTCCGTCGAAGGTCTCTGGAAACACCATATATTTT. Encoded protein: CASSLLPSKVSGNTIYF. Variable domain in full (rest from reference TRBV5-8 and TRBJ1-3): EAGVTQSPTHLIKTRGQQATLRCSPISGHTSVYWYQQALGLGLQFLLWYDEGEERNRGNFPPRFSGRQFPNYSSELNVNALELEDSALYLCASSLLPSKVSGNTIYFGEGSWLTVV.

This clonotype appeared a few times. The rearrangement joins TRBV6-5 to TRBJ1-2; D gene unclear. The V and J ends lost 5 bases and 6 bases respectively, with 13 bases between them. CDR1 and CDR2 (germline): MNHEY, SVGAGI. The CDR3 extends over 13 amino acids. CDR3 coding DNA: TGTGCCAGCAGTGAGGTCCCCGAGGATGGCTACACCTTC. This translates into CASSEVPEDGYTF.

There are many counts of this clonotype. CDR3 amino acids: CASSVEYNSPLHF. The CDR3 bases are TGTGCCAGCAGCGTTGAGTATAATTCACCCCTCCACTTT. V usage is TRBV9 and J usage is TRBJ1-6; D unclear. This CDR3 region has 13 residues. V was clipped by 2 bases and J by 4 bases, with 4 bases between them. Germline assignment: CDR1 SGDLS and CDR2 YYNGEE.

This clonotype came up a few times. The chain couples TRBV25-1 to TRBJ2-1; possibly TRBD2 for D (5 bases). V dropped 2 bases and J dropped 10 bases, with 15 bases sitting between them. CDR3 length: 14 amino acids. Germline loops: CDR1 MGHDK, CDR2 SYGVNS. CDR3 sequence reads: CASSEPPGIREQFF. For the CDR3, the DNA is TGTGCCAGCAGTGAACCCCCCGGGATAAGGGAGCAGTTCTTC.

Many counts were recorded for this clonotype. CDR3 DNA: TGCGCCAGCAGTGCCGGGACTAGCGGGAGGGTTCCGCGCACCGGGGAGCTGTTTTTT. It codes for CASSAGTSGRVPRTGELFF. The chain has TRBV10-1 and TRBJ2-2; 16 bases agree with TRBD2. This CDR3 has 19 amino acids. CDR1 and CDR2 (germline): WNHNN, SYGVQD (reference sequence). V dropped 4 bases and J dropped 4; count of bases not matched to a gene: 9.

J is TRBJ1-2 and V is TRBV19, with D perhaps TRBD1 (6 bases). The germline V gene encodes CDR1 LNHDA and CDR2 SQIVND (reference sequence). Trimming shortened V by 4 bases and J by 5 bases, and 8 bases separated the two germline ends. CDR3 size: 12 residues. CDR3 bases: TGTGCCAGTAGTAGGGGGCATTATGGCTACACCTTC. It yields the protein CASSRGHYGYTF.

The CDR3 region is CASSLDGRAGELFF. The DNA of the CDR3 is TGTGCCAGCAGTTTAGATGGACGTGCCGGGGAGCTGTTTTTT. The chain employs TRBV12-3 or TRBV12-4 and TRBJ2-2; D is unresolved. This CDR3 is built from 14 residues. Trimming took off 1 base at V and 6 bases at J, with 9 bases between the two ends.

This clonotype has a count of ten or more. The chain employs TRBV4-1 and TRBJ1-2; no clear D. There are 15 residues in the CDR3. V was pared by 0 bases and J by 1 base, with 9 bases between. Germline V lookup: CDR1 MGHRA, CDR2 YSYEKL. CDR3 protein: CASSQDVMHNYGYTF. In nucleotides, the CDR3 is TGCGCCAGCAGCCAAGATGTCATGCATAACTATGGCTACACCTTC.

The rearrangement links TRBV2 to TRBJ2-7; 9 bases agree with TRBD1. Germline V gives CDR1 SNHLY, CDR2 FYNNEI. V gave up 5 bases and J gave up 6 bases; unmatched junction bases: 8. The CDR3 contains 14 residues. The CDR3 sequence: CASSFLDRGAEQYF. CDR3 bases: TGTGCCAGCAGTTTTTTGGACAGGGGTGCCGAGCAGTACTTC.

This chain connects TRBV13 to TRBJ1-6; TRBD1 is a possible D gene (6 bases). The ends were cut back, 4 bases at V and 9 bases at J, with 13 bases in the middle. The length of the CDR3 is 14 residues. CDR1 is PRHDT, CDR2 FYEKMQ, per germline (reference sequence). DNA of the CDR3: TGTGCCAGCAGCTCTCAGGGGATCGGTTCACCCCTCCACTTT. It translates to CASSSQGIGSPLHF.

CDR3 region: CASSLMAAGGADTQYF. CDR3 in DNA: TGTGCCAGCAGCTTAATGGCAGCGGGAGGAGCAGATACGCAGTATTTT. V gene TRBV7-2 combines with J gene TRBJ2-3; 9 nucleotides line up with TRBD2. Germline CDR1 is SGHTA and CDR2 is FQGNSA. This CDR3 is built from 16 residues. V trimming: 2 bases; J trimming: 4 bases; junction bases outside the gene matches: 7.

This clonotype showed up just a few times. The chain couples TRBV7-9 to TRBJ2-5; 8 nucleotides line up with TRBD1. Germline V gene sequence: CDR1 SEHNR, CDR2 FQNEAQ (reference sequence). With 5 bases clipped from V and 5 bases from J, the junction kept 7 bases outside the gene matches. This CDR3 spans 14 amino acids. The CDR3 region is CASSRQGQAETQYF. CDR3 coding DNA: TGTGCCAGCAGCCGGCAGGGACAGGCGGAGACCCAGTACTTC.

This clonotype occurred many times. The chain carries TRBV10-3 and TRBJ1-3; weak D call: TRBD1 (6 bases). The CDR3 totals 12 residues. CDR1 is ENHRY, CDR2 SYGVKD, per germline. Trimming stripped 7 bases from V and 8 bases from J, with 12 bases between. The CDR3 spells CAIKKEGDTIYF. CDR3 coding DNA: TGTGCCATCAAAAAAGAGGGGGACACCATATATTTT.

This clonotype was seen a handful of times. The V call is TRBV11-2, the J call TRBJ1-4; D remains ambiguous. Germline CDR1 SGHAT, CDR2 FQNNGV. The CDR3 covers 16 residues. Trimming removed 11 bases at V and 0 bases at J, with 19 bases between. The CDR3 is CAWSVLGLSTNEKLFF. CDR3 nucleotides: TGTGCCTGGAGTGTACTTGGCCTGTCAACTAATGAAAAACTGTTTTTT.

This clonotype has a handful of counts. The chain employs TRBV7-9 and TRBJ2-5, with TRBD2 matching over 7 bases. The germline V gene encodes CDR1 SEHNR and CDR2 FQNEAQ (reference sequence). The length of the CDR3 is 15 residues. J lost 1 base, V lost 6 bases, and 8 bases had no gene match. For the CDR3, the DNA is TGTGCCAGCAGTTTCCTAGCGGCTAGCCAAGAGACCCAGTACTTC. This codes for CASSFLAASQETQYF.

The sample holds a few counts of this clonotype. The chain employs TRBV5-6 and TRBJ1-1; 7 bases match TRBD1. Losses at the gene ends were 3 bases for V and 3 bases for J; bases not matched to a gene: 5. Germline lookup yields CDR1 SGHDT and CDR2 YYEEEE. The CDR3 extends over 14 amino acids. CDR3 loop: CASSSTDRDTEAFF. The CDR3 DNA is TGTGCCAGCAGCTCTACTGACAGGGACACTGAAGCTTTCTTT.

This clonotype occurred many times. The chain carries TRBV2 and TRBJ1-3, with D hard to call. The CDR3 length is 15 residues. CDR1 is SNHLY, CDR2 FYNNEI, per germline. Trimming stripped 4 bases from V and 0 bases from J, with 10 bases between. The CDR3 here is CASSGRRFSGNTIYF. The DNA of the CDR3 is TGTGCCAGCAGTGGCAGAAGATTCTCTGGAAACACCATATATTTT.

The J gene is TRBJ1-1, the V gene TRBV7-9, with 12 positions matching TRBD1. Trimming took 4 bases from V and 1 from J; bases not matched to a gene: 7. Germline CDR1 SEHNR, CDR2 FQNEAQ (reference sequence). This CDR3 has 17 residues. The CDR3 spells CASSSGTGGFWNTEAFF. In DNA form, the CDR3 reads TGTGCCAGCAGCTCAGGGACAGGGGGCTTTTGGAACACTGAAGCTTTCTTT. The whole variable domain, filled in from reference TRBV7-9 and TRBJ1-1, reads DTGVSQNPRHKITKRGQNVTFRCDPISEHNRLYWYRQTLGQGPEFLTYFQNEAQLEKSRLLSDRFSAERPKGSFSTLEIQRTEQGDSAMYLCASSSGTGGFWNTEAFFGQGTRLTVV.

The V call is TRBV30, the J call TRBJ2-5; the D is unclear. CDR1 is GTSNPN, CDR2 SVGIG, per germline (reference sequence). This CDR3 is built from 10 residues. V was pared by 2 bases and J by 5 bases, with 3 bases between. CDR3 bases: TGTGCCTGGAGTCAGGAGACCCAGTACTTC. It is translated as CAWSQETQYF.

This chain links TRBV19 with TRBJ1-2; 7 positions agree with TRBD1. The CDR3 covers 18 residues. The V gene end was trimmed by 4 bases and the J gene end by 0 bases; junction bases not matched to a gene: 14. Germline assignment: CDR1 LNHDA and CDR2 SQIVND (reference sequence). This CDR3 is CASSTAVDRSIANYGYTF. The CDR3 DNA reads as TGTGCCAGTAGTACAGCCGTGGACAGGTCCATAGCTAACTATGGCTACACCTTC.

This clonotype was picked up a small number of times. V usage is TRBV6-2 or TRBV6-3 and J usage is TRBJ2-7; D is undetermined. Trimming pared 2 bases from V and 5 bases from J, leaving 4 bases between. The CDR3 consists of 11 residues. The germline CDR1 and CDR2 sequences are MNHEY and SVGEGT. CDR3 protein: CASSYGHEQYF. The CDR3, as DNA: TGTGCCAGCAGTTACGGACACGAGCAGTACTTC.

A remark on this clonotype: A read error may be the cause here, since a much bigger clone is one base away. Without the conserved terminal phenylalanine or tryptophan, this CDR3 likely stems from a read error. V is TRBV7-3 and J is TRBJ2-2, with D tentatively TRBD1 (5 bases). This CDR3 is 12 amino acids long. The germline CDR1 and CDR2 sequences are SGHTA and FQGTGA. The V end lost 7 bases, the J end lost 7 bases, and 10 bases lay between the germline ends. CDR3 sequence (DNA): TGTGCCAGCACCCTAGGGGACGGGGAGCTGTTTTCT. Translated, it gives CASTLGDGELFS.

The J gene is TRBJ2-2, the V gene TRBV12-3 or TRBV12-4; 11 positions agree with TRBD2. V was pared by 8 bases and J by 3 bases, with 2 bases of the junction left unmatched. This CDR3 spans 14 amino acids. The CDR3 region is CASGSGGDTGELFF. DNA for the CDR3: TGTGCCAGCGGTAGCGGGGGGGACACCGGGGAGCTGTTTTTT.

This sequence joins TRBV3-1 and TRBJ2-7; D ambiguous. CDR3 size: 11 residues. Germline-derived CDR1 and CDR2 are LGHDT and YNNKEL (reference sequence). The V end lost 3 bases, the J end lost 7 bases, and 7 bases lay between the germline ends. The CDR3 region is CASSHVGEQYF. The CDR3 DNA reads TGTGCCAGCAGCCATGTCGGGGAGCAGTACTTC.